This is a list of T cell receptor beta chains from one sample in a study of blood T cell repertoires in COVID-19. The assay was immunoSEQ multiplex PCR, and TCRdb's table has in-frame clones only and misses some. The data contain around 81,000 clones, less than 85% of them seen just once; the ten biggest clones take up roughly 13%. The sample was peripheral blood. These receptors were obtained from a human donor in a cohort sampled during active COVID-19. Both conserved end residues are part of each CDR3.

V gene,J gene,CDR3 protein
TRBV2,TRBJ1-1,CASKQQAATEAFF
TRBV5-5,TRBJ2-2,CASSLLAGGTNTGELFF
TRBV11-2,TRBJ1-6,CASSLNTGGGAPLHF
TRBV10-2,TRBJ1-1,CASRDRIMNTEAFF
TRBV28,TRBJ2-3,CATQELGVSTDTQYF
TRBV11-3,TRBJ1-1,CASSLGQGEAFF
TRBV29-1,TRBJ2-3,CSARRGISRDTQYF
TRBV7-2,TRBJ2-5,CASSLIGGTVQETQYF
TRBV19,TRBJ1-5,CASSMTGNNQPQHF
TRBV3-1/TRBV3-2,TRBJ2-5,CASSRQTSGAEETQYF
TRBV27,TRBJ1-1,CASSPLLGAEAFF
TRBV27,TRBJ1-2,CASSLAYQSTGTVGGYTF
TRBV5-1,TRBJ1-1,CASSPEALGQMNTEAFF
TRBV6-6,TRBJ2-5,CASSTSGGAGETQYF
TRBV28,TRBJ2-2,CASSLSGRTGELFF
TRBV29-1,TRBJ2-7,CSVPGTSGATYEQYF
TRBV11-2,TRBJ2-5,CASSLQSETQYF
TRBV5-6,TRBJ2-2,CASSLLTTANTGELFF
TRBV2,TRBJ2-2,CASSPRTSSTGELFF
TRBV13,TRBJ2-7,CASSILADYEQYF
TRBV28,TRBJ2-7,CASSLRTGPHEQYF
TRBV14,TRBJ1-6,CASSQDFGNLRSPLHF
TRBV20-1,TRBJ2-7,CSASRSSSGGAGEQYF
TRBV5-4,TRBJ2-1,CASSFTEYNEQFF
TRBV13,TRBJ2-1,CASSLGRGSYNEQFF
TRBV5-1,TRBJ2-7,CASSLAGQGERQYF
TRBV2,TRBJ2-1,CASRGTALDNEQFF
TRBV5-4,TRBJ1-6,CASSRGQENSPLHF
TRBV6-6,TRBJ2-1,CASSYSGSHNEQFF
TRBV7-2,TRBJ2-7,CASSLLSGTRGYEQYF
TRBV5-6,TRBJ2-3,CASSSGLFQTQYF
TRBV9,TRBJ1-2,CASSVASQGYGYTF
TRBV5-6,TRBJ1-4,CASSFSEGKLFF
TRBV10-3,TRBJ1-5,CAISRDRDNQPQHF
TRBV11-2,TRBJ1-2,CASSIRTGSQYGYTF
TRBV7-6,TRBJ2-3,CASSQSGVSQDTQYF
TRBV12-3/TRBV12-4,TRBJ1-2,CASSLGQNYGYTF
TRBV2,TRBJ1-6,CASNRRGGMGSYNSPLHF
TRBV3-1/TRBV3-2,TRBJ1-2,CASSQGILGQGYAGRYGYTF
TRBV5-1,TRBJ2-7,CASSSGQGSIYEQYF
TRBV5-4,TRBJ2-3,CASSSGGSSTDTQYF
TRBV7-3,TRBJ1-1,CASSLTGAMNTEAFF
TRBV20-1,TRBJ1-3,CSASHSGNTIYF
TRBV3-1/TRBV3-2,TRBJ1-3,CASSHGTGYGNTIYF
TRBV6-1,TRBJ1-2,CASSEARFGGYTF
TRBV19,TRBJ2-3,CASSKTSGAILTTSTDTQYF
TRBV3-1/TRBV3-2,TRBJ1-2,CASSPRAGNYGYTF